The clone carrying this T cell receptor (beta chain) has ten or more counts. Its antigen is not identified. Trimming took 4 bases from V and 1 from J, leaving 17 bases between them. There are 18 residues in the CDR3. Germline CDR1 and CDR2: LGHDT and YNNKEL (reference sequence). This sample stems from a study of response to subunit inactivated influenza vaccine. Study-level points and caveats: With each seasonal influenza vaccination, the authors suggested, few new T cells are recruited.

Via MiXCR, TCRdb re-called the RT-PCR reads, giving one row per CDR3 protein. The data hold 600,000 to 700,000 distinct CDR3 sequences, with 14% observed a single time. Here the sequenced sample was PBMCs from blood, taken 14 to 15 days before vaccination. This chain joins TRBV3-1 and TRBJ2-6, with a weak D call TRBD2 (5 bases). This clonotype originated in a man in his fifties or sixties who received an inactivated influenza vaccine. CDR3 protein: CASSPNPGKWSGANVLTF. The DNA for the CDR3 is TGTGCCAGCAGCCCCAACCCGGGGAAATGGTCTGGGGCCAACGTCCTGACTTTC.